The rows below give T cell receptor beta chains drawn from one sample of a study of blood T cell repertoires in COVID-19. This table comes from immunoSEQ multiplex PCR, and its TCRdb copy is limited to in-frame clones, with some not included. The sample consists of 310,000 or so clones, roughly 87% of them appearing once. The sequenced sample consisted of peripheral blood. These receptors all stem from a woman aged 45-65 years who had recovered from COVID-19. The CDR3 runs from the conserved cysteine through the conserved F or W. Each record gives: clone size, D gene, V gene, J gene, CDR3 DNA, CDR3 protein. D genes are given only for firm matches. Some rows mark clone size as missing; the rest say once, few, many or name a class of expanded clone.

>NA|NA|TRBV5-1|TRBJ1-2
TGCGCCAGCAGCTCGACAGTGTCCTGGGGCTACACCTTC
CASSSTVSWGYTF
>NA|TRBD2|TRBV27|TRBJ2-7
TGTGCCAGCAGTTTGTATTCGAGCGGGGCCCAATACTACGAGCAGTACTTC
CASSLYSSGAQYYEQYF
>NA|NA|TRBV12-5|TRBJ2-3
TGTGCTAGTCATACCCAGTCAACAGATACGCAGTATTTT
CASHTQSTDTQYF
>once|NA|TRBV24-1|TRBJ2-2
TGTGCCACCAGGTCCGGACAGAACACCGGGGAGCTGTTTTTT
CATRSGQNTGELFF
>NA|TRBD2|TRBV7-6|TRBJ2-1
TGTGCCAGCAGCGTAGGTTCTACTAGCGGGAGTGAGCAGTTCTTC
CASSVGSTSGSEQFF
>NA|TRBD2|TRBV5-1|TRBJ2-1
TGCGCCAGCAGCCTATTAAACGTTCCGGGACTAGCGGGGGATAATGAGCAGTTCTTC
CASSLLNVPGLAGDNEQFF
>NA|TRBD2|TRBV5-4|TRBJ2-7
TGTGCCAGCAGCTTACCTAGCGGGAGGCTCGACGAGCAGTACTTC
CASSLPSGRLDEQYF
>few|NA|TRBV6-5|TRBJ1-1
TGTGCCAGCATCACTCCCTCGAGGAAAGCTTTCTTT
CASITPSRKAFF
>NA|NA|TRBV28|TRBJ1-1
TGTGCCAGCACTCTTGGGCCTCAGGGAACTGAAGCTTTCTTT
CASTLGPQGTEAFF
>NA|NA|TRBV4-3|TRBJ1-4
TGCGCCAGCAGCCAAGGGTATCAGGCGGGGTCGGCAACTAATGAAAAACTGTTTTTT
CASSQGYQAGSATNEKLFF
>NA|TRBD2|TRBV27|TRBJ2-5
TGTGCCAGCAGTCACTCTAGCGGGAGGTTCCGCGGGTCCCAGTACTTC
CASSHSSGRFRGSQYF
>NA|NA|TRBV6-5|TRBJ1-2
TGTGCCAGCAGCGGGCTGGGGCGGTATGGCTACACCTTC
CASSGLGRYGYTF
>NA|NA|TRBV6-5|TRBJ2-7
TGTGCCAGCGGTAGCGTTCACTCCTACGAGCAGTACTTC
CASGSVHSYEQYF
>NA|TRBD1|TRBV6-5|TRBJ1-4
TGTGCCAGCAGGCCGGGACAGACTAATGAAAAACTGTTTTTT
CASRPGQTNEKLFF
>NA|NA|TRBV10-3|TRBJ2-1
TGTGCCAGCGGGGAGGCTTACAATGAGCAGTTCTTC
CASGEAYNEQFF
>NA|TRBD1|TRBV5-1|TRBJ1-1
TGCGCCAGCAGGGAGACAGGGGGCATCACTGAAGCTTTCTTT
CASRETGGITEAFF
>few|NA|TRBV5-1|TRBJ2-3
TGCGCCAGCAGCTCAGGCACAGATACGCAGTATTTT
CASSSGTDTQYF
>NA|NA|TRBV7-8|TRBJ1-2
TGTGCCAGCAGCTTAAGGCAGGGTAGCGGCTACACCTTC
CASSLRQGSGYTF
>NA|NA|TRBV5-6|TRBJ1-1
TGTGCCAGCAGCTTGGTCCGGGTCATGAACACTGAAGCTTTCTTT
CASSLVRVMNTEAFF
>NA|TRBD2|TRBV4-2|TRBJ2-1
TGTGCCAGCAGCCAGGGACTAGCGGGTTCCTACAATGAGCAGTTCTTC
CASSQGLAGSYNEQFF
>NA|TRBD1|TRBV9|TRBJ2-7
TGTGCCAGCAGCGTAAGACAGGGCGTCCCCCAGTACTTC
CASSVRQGVPQYF
>NA|TRBD2|TRBV7-3|TRBJ2-1
TGTGCCAGCAGCCCCTCCCTAGCGGAGGCCAACAATGAGCAGTTCTTC
CASSPSLAEANNEQFF
>few|TRBD1|TRBV6-6|TRBJ1-5
TGTGCCAGCAGTTTCGACAGGGGAGGCAAGCCCCAGCATTTT
CASSFDRGGKPQHF
>NA|NA|TRBV7-2|TRBJ2-1
TGTGCCAGCAGCTTAGCGCCTAGTCTGGCCTACAATGAGCAGTTCTTC
CASSLAPSLAYNEQFF
>NA|TRBD2|TRBV7-2|TRBJ2-1
TGTGCCAGCAGCTCAGCGGGGGGGCCCATCCTCGGTGAGCAGTTCTTC
CASSSAGGPILGEQFF
>NA|TRBD2|TRBV4-2|TRBJ2-4
TGTGCCAGCAGCCAAGTTCTAGCGGGAGAAAACATTCAGTACTTC
CASSQVLAGENIQYF
>once|NA|TRBV4-3|TRBJ2-3
TGCGCCAGCAGCCACCGTAGTGGAGATACGCAGTATTTT
CASSHRSGDTQYF
>NA|TRBD1|TRBV6-5|TRBJ2-7
TGTGCCAGCAGCCGCGGGACAGGGGCCGCGTACGAGCAGTACTTC
CASSRGTGAAYEQYF
>once|NA|TRBV7-9|TRBJ2-1
TGTGCCAGCAGCCACGGTGGGAGCTACAATGAGCAGTTCTTC
CASSHGGSYNEQFF
>NA|TRBD1|TRBV29-1|TRBJ2-3
TGCAGCGTTAAGGGGGCCCCGGGCAGGCCAGATACGCAGTATTTT
CSVKGAPGRPDTQYF
>NA|NA|TRBV6-5|TRBJ1-1
TGTGCCAGCAGCCTACGAGGCCCGGACACTGAAGCTTTCTTT
CASSLRGPDTEAFF
>NA|NA|TRBV7-8|TRBJ1-1
TGTGCCAGCAGCTCACGGGGTCGGACCCGTCGCACTGAAGCTTTCTTT
CASSSRGRTRRTEAFF
>NA|TRBD1|TRBV7-9|TRBJ2-3
TGTGCCAGCAGCTTAGGTAGGGGGCCAGATACGCAGTATTTT
CASSLGRGPDTQYF
>NA|TRBD1|TRBV9|TRBJ1-2
TGTGCCAGCAGTAGGGACAGGACGTACTATGGCTACACCTTC
CASSRDRTYYGYTF
>once|NA|TRBV9|TRBJ2-5
TGTGCCAGCAGCGCTGCACTTGGACAGCAAGAGACCCAGTACTTC
CASSAALGQQETQYF
>many|NA|TRBV28|TRBJ1-5
TGTGCCAGCAGTGCAGGCCATAGCAATCAGCCCCAGCATTTT
CASSAGHSNQPQHF
>NA|NA|TRBV5-1|TRBJ2-7
TGCGCCAGCAGCTTGGTTGACAGGTCCTACGAGCAGTACTTC
CASSLVDRSYEQYF
>once|NA|TRBV10-3|TRBJ1-1
TGTGCCATCAGTGATCGAGGTAGGCAAATGAACACTGAAGCTTTCTTT
CAISDRGRQMNTEAFF
>NA|TRBD2|TRBV5-1|TRBJ2-7
TGCGCCAGCAGTTTGAGACTAGCGGGGGACCCCGCCTACGAGCAGTACTTC
CASSLRLAGDPAYEQYF
>NA|NA|TRBV7-2|TRBJ1-4
TGTGCCAGCCAAAGGACAGTGAATGAAAAACTGTTTTTT
CASQRTVNEKLFF
>NA|NA|TRBV4-3|TRBJ1-1
TGCGCCAGCAGCCCGACAGTTATGAACACTGAAGCTTTCTTT
CASSPTVMNTEAFF
>NA|NA|TRBV27|TRBJ2-7
TGTGCCAGCAGTTTGGCAGGGCCGGGCGAGCAGTACTTC
CASSLAGPGEQYF
>NA|NA|TRBV27|TRBJ1-4
TGTGCCAGCAGTTTATCCACAGTGGCCCTATACAGGGAAAAACTGTTTTTT
CASSLSTVALYREKLFF